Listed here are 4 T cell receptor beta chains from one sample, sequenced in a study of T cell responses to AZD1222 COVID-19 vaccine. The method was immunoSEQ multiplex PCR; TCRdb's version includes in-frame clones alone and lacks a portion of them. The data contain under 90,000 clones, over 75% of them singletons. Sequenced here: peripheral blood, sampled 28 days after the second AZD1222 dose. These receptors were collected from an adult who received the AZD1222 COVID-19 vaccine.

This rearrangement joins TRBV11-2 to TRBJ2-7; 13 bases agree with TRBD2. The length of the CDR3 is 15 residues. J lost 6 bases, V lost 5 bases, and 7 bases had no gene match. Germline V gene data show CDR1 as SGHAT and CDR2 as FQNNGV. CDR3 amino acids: CASSPGLAGFGEQYF. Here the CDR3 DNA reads TGTGCCAGCAGCCCGGGACTAGCGGGGTTCGGCGAGCAGTACTTC.

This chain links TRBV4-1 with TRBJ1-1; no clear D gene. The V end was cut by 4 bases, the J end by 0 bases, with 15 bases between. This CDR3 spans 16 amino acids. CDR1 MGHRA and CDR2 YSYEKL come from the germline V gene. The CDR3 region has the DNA TGCGCCAGCAGCCGCAAGTTCGACGGACTGAACACTGAAGCTTTCTTT. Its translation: CASSRKFDGLNTEAFF.

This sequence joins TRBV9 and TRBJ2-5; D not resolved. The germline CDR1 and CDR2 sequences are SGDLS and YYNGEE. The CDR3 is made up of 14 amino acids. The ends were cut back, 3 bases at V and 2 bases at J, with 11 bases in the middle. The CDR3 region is CASSAQRGQETQYF. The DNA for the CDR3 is TGTGCCAGCAGCGCCCAGAGAGGACAAGAGACCCAGTACTTC.

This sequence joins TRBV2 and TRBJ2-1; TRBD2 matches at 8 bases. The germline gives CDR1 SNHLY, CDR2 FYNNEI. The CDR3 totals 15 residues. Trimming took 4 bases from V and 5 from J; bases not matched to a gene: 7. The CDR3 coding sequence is TGTGCCAGCAGTGGGGGTAGCGGGATAAACAATGAGCAGTTCTTC. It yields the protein CASSGGSGINNEQFF.